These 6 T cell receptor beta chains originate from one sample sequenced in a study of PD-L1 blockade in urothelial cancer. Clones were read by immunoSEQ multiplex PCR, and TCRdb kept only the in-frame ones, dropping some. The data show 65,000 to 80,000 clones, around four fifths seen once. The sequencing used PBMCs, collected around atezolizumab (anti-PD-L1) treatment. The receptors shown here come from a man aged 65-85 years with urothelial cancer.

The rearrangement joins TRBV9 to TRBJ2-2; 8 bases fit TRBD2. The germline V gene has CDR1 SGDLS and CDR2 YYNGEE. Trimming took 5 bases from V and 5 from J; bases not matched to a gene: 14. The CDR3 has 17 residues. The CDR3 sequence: CASSPLPAGVGTGELFF. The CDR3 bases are TGTGCCAGCAGTCCCCTCCCAGCGGGAGTTGGTACCGGGGAGCTGTTTTTT.

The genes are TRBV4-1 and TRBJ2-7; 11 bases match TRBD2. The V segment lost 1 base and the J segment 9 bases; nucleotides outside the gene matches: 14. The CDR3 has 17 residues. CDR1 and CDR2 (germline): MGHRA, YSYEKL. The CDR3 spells CASSQGTLLAGASWQYF. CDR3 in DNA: TGCGCCAGCAGCCAAGGTACGCTACTAGCGGGAGCGTCGTGGCAGTACTTC.

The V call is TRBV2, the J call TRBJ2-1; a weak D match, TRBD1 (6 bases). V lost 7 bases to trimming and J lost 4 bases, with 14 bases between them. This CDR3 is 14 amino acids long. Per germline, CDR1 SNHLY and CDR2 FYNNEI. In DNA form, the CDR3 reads TGTGCCAGCAACGAGCAGGGGCCATACAATGAGCAGTTCTTC. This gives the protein CASNEQGPYNEQFF.

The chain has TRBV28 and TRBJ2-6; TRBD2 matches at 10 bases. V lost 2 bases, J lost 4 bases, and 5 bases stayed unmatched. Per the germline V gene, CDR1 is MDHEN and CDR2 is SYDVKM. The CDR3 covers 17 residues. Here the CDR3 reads CASSLASGRPGANVLTF. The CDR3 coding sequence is TGTGCCAGCAGTTTAGCTAGCGGGAGACCCGGGGCCAACGTCCTGACTTTC.

CDR3 residues: CASSLAGTSGYEQYF. CDR3 nucleotides: TGCGCCAGCAGCTTGGCTGGGACTAGCGGATACGAGCAGTACTTC. This chain connects TRBV5-1 to TRBJ2-7; the match to TRBD2 covers 11 bases. The trim removed 0 bases at V and 4 bases at J, leaving 3 bases unmatched. The CDR3 is 15 residues long. Germline CDR1 and CDR2: SGHRS and YFSETQ.

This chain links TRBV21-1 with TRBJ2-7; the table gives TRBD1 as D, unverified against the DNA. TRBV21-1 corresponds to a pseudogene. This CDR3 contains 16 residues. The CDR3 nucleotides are TGTGCCAGCAGCAAACCCCCCCAGGGGGCCGGCTACGAGCAGTACTTC. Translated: CASSKPPQGAGYEQYF.